This T cell receptor beta chain was found in a study of shared clonotypes between healthy human individuals. Study observations and caveats: Sorted-subset sequencing was shown by rarefaction to be incomplete despite large depth.

In regard to this clone: Its specificity is not known.

DNA at around 210 ng, around 30,000 T cell genomes, went into sorted-subset replicate PCRs. The protocol was immunoSEQ multiplex PCR, while the TCRdb copy is restricted to in-frame clones and leaves out a portion. Of 2 million to 2.5 million clones detected, approximately 95% appear once; the ten largest clones hold 0.13%. V dropped 1 base and J dropped 6; count of bases not matched to a gene: 8. This CDR3 contains 14 residues. Germline V lookup: CDR1 SQVTM, CDR2 ANQGSEA. HIV-negative, healthy adults without recent acute infections or vaccinations were the donors. This TCR was recovered from a man aged 18 to 35 in good health. The J gene is TRBJ1-2, the V gene TRBV29-1; TRBD1 matches at 7 bases. The sequenced material came from naive CD4+ T cells sorted from blood. Subset reported: CD45RA+ positively selected. The CDR3 nucleotides read TGCAGCGTTGAAGTAGGGGGCAAGGTCGATGGCTACACCTTC. Residues: CSVEVGGKVDGYTF. The entire variable domain, with the rest obtained from reference TRBV29-1 and TRBJ1-2, is as follows: SAVISQKPSRDICQRGTSLTIQCQVDSQVTMMFWYRQQPGQSLTLIATANQGSEATYESGFVIDKFPISRPNLTFSTLTVSNMSPEDSSIYLCSVEVGGKVDGYTFGSGTRLTVV.